This T cell receptor (beta chain) derives from a study of CD8+ T cells in alopecia areata. Peripheral blood samples and lesional scalp punch biopsies were obtained from alopecia areata patients. Both CD4+ and CD8+ T cells were separated by sorting PBMCs. Reverse transcribed after extraction, RNA yielded cDNA as the sequencing template. Using immunoSEQ multiplex PCR, the repertoire was profiled, and TCRdb retains in-frame clones only, with some absent. The sample includes about 170,000 clones, about 72% of them seen just once. The V gene end was trimmed by 3 bases and the J gene end by 7 bases; junction bases not matched to a gene: 8. In germline, CDR1 is LNHDA, CDR2 SQIVND (reference sequence). There are 17 residues in the CDR3. Regarding this clone: Its antigen is currently unknown.

Notes on the study in general: Across lesional scalp, and particularly alopecia totalis/universalis, clonality surpassed that of normal scalp. There were also resident alphabeta T cells of normal skin sequenced in scalp samples.

This specimen consisted of CD8+ T cells sorted from blood, obtained at week 0. The chain uses TRBV19 and TRBJ2-3; TRBD2 matches at 15 bases. The TCR originated in a human donor with alopecia areata. CDR3 loop: CASSMEGTSGGWYTQYF. Here the CDR3 DNA reads TGTGCCAGTAGTATGGAGGGGACTAGCGGGGGGTGGTATACGCAGTATTTT.